What follows are 13 T cell receptor beta chains derived from one specimen sequenced in a study of blood T cell repertoires in COVID-19 (dated by TCRdb to 2019 to 2021). Library generation was performed with the immunoSEQ multiplex PCR assay. TCRdb stores this immuneACCESS table with in-frame sequences only. Part of the clones is absent; in the studies checked, under half of the shortfall reflects unresolved V genes, and no reason is known for the rest. The sample table shows 200,000 or so clones, and about nine tenths are seen once. The ten largest clones capture approximately 2.5% of the sample. Sequencing used peripheral blood. The receptors come from a man in his thirties or forties with COVID-19, enrolled during active disease.

The chain is built from TRBV27 and TRBJ1-4; D remains ambiguous. Germline V gene data show CDR1 as MNHEY and CDR2 as SMNVEV (reference sequence). Trimming took 3 bases from V and 0 from J, leaving 8 bases between them. This CDR3 has 15 residues. The CDR3 DNA reads as TGTGCCAGCAGTTTGTACAGCCCAACTAATGAAAAACTGTTTTTT. It encodes CASSLYSPTNEKLFF.

CDR3: CASSPQGYTGELFF. CDR3 sequence (DNA): TGTGCCAGCAGTCCCCAGGGATACACCGGGGAGCTGTTTTTT. The rearrangement joins TRBV27 to TRBJ2-2, with a weak D call TRBD1 (5 bases). Germline CDR1 MNHEY, CDR2 SMNVEV (reference sequence). V lost 5 bases to trimming and J lost 3 bases, with 10 bases between them. This CDR3 has 14 amino acids.

The rearrangement links TRBV9 to TRBJ1-5; D might be TRBD1 (5 bases). Trimming shortened V by 3 bases and J by 3 bases, and 7 bases separated the two germline ends. The CDR3 spans 13 residues. The germline V gene has CDR1 SGDLS and CDR2 YYNGEE. DNA of the CDR3: TGTGCCAGCAGCGAGGGGTTCAATCAGCCCCAGCATTTT. Protein product: CASSEGFNQPQHF.

This clone showed up just a few times. The CDR3 DNA reads TGTGCCAGCAGCTATGGCGAGCGGGGGCCGGGCGGGGAGCTGTTTTTT. The encoded protein is CASSYGERGPGGELFF. The chain links TRBV7-8 to TRBJ2-2; 8 bases match TRBD2. The CDR3 has 16 residues. V shed 4 bases and J 7 bases; nucleotides not matched to a gene: 11. Germline V gene sequence: CDR1 SGHVS, CDR2 FQNEAQ.

J is TRBJ2-1 and V is TRBV7-9; TRBD2 matches at 9 bases. J gave up 2 bases and V 3 bases, and 11 bases lay outside the gene matches. The CDR3 is 18 residues long. Looked up from germline, CDR1 is SEHNR and CDR2 is FQNEAQ (reference sequence). The CDR3 here is CASSFSGGSALPYNEQFF. In DNA, the CDR3 is TGTGCCAGCAGCTTTAGCGGGGGTTCTGCCCTACCCTACAATGAGCAGTTCTTC.

This rearrangement joins TRBV20-1 to TRBJ2-7, with 7 positions matching TRBD2. The germline gives CDR1 DFQATT, CDR2 SNEGSKA (reference sequence). There are 16 residues in the CDR3. The V gene end was trimmed by 3 bases and the J gene end by 0 bases; junction bases not matched to a gene: 11. This CDR3 reads CSASRTGTTYSYEQYF. CDR3 sequence (DNA): TGCAGTGCTAGTAGAACCGGGACTACCTACTCCTACGAGCAGTACTTC.

The genes are TRBV7-9 and TRBJ1-3; the D gene is possibly TRBD1 (5 bases). V shed 5 bases and J shed 5 bases, with 25 bases lying between them. This CDR3 comprises 18 residues. CDR1 is SEHNR and CDR2 is FQNEAQ in the germline V gene (reference sequence). CDR3 DNA: TGTGCCAGCAGCCCCCAGACGGGTTCGGACATCCTTAGAAACACCATATATTTT. Translating gives CASSPQTGSDILRNTIYF.

The chain couples TRBV28 to TRBJ2-7, with D possibly being TRBD2 (6 bases). V was shortened by 3 bases and J by 2 bases, with 14 bases between the two germline ends. CDR1 and CDR2 (germline): MDHEN, SYDVKM. The CDR3 runs 15 residues. CDR3 sequence reads: CASSFSGGVTYEQYF. The CDR3 DNA sequence: TGTGCCAGCAGTTTCAGCGGCGGGGTAACCTACGAGCAGTACTTC.

The sample holds one count of this clone. The chain uses TRBV2 and TRBJ1-1, with D unresolved. V gave up 3 bases and J gave up 7 bases, with 9 bases separating them. Germline V lookup: CDR1 SNHLY, CDR2 FYNNEI. The CDR3 extends over 12 amino acids. DNA for the CDR3: TGTGCCAGCAGTGACCGAGCGGGTGAAGCTTTCTTT. It specifies CASSDRAGEAFF.

The genes are TRBV9 and TRBJ2-7; D unresolved. This CDR3 is 14 amino acids long. Trimming left V 0 bases short and J 2 bases short, with 9 bases between. From germline, CDR1 is SGDLS and CDR2 YYNGEE. The DNA of the CDR3 is TGTGCCAGCAGCGTAGCGGGTTCCACCTACGAGCAGTACTTC. Protein: CASSVAGSTYEQYF.

This chain uses TRBV28 with TRBJ1-1, with 7 bases matching TRBD1. J was trimmed by 6 bases and V by 5 bases; bases with no gene match: 6. Germline loops: CDR1 MDHEN, CDR2 SYDVKM. The CDR3 consists of 13 residues. This chain's CDR3 is CASSVITGAEAFF. The CDR3 DNA sequence: TGTGCCAGCAGTGTCATAACAGGGGCTGAAGCTTTCTTT.

The chain joins TRBV29-1 to TRBJ1-2; 9 bases agree with TRBD1. Germline CDR1 and CDR2: SQVTM and ANQGSEA. The length of the CDR3 is 13 residues. For the CDR3, the DNA is TGCAGAGTAACAGGGGGCGCTGGCTATGGCTACACCTTC. It encodes CRVTGGAGYGYTF.

The CDR3 sequence: CASSLDTANYGYTF. The CDR3 DNA follows: TGCGCCAGCAGCTTGGATACAGCTAACTATGGCTACACCTTC. This chain links TRBV5-1 with TRBJ1-2; no definite D call. This CDR3 contains 14 residues. Deletions cut 0 bases from V and 0 bases from J, with 6 bases between. In germline, CDR1 is SGHRS, CDR2 YFSETQ.